The clone carrying this TCR beta chain has only one observation. Antigen: not known. This sample was taken from a study of neurological immune-mediated disorders. V lost 6 bases, J lost 2 bases, and 15 bases lay in between. This CDR3 region has 15 residues. Looked up from germline, CDR1 is LGHDT and CDR2 is YNNKEL (reference sequence). Noted time point: technical triplicate 2. Synthesis of cDNA was accomplished via 5'RACE employing 10-nucleotide random UMIs. TCRdb re-called the 5' RACE reads with MiXCR, one entry per CDR3 protein. The table shows about 59,000 distinct CDR3 sequences, with 24% occurring only once. Study-wide results and caveats: Falling below healthy controls, multiple sclerosis showed the least TCR clonal expansion, while HTLV-1-associated myelopathy showed the most.

This TCR came from a man aged 55 to 70 with HTLV-1-associated myelopathy (HAM/TSP). This sequence joins TRBV3-1 and TRBJ2-3; D perhaps matches TRBD1 (6 bases). Sample: PBMCs. The CDR3 region is CASSPRGGLTDTQYF. CDR3 in DNA: TGTGCCAGCAGTCCCCGTGGGGGCCTCACAGATACGCAGTATTTT.